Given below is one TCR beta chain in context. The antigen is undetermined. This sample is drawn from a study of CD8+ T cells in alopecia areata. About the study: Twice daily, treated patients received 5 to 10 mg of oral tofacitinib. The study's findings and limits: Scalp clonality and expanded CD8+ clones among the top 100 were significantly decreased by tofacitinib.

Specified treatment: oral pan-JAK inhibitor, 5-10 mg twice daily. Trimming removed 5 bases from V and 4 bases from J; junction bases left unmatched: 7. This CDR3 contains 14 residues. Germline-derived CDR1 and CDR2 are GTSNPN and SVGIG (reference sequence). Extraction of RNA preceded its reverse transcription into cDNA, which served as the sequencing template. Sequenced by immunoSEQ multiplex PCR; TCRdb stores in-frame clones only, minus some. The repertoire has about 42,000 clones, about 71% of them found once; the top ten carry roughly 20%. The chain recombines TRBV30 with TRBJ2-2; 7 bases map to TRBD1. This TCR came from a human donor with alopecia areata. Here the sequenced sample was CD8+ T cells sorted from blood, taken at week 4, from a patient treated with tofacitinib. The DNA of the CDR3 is TGTGCCTGGGAAGTCGGGACAGTCACCGGGGAGCTGTTTTTT. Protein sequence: CAWEVGTVTGELFF.